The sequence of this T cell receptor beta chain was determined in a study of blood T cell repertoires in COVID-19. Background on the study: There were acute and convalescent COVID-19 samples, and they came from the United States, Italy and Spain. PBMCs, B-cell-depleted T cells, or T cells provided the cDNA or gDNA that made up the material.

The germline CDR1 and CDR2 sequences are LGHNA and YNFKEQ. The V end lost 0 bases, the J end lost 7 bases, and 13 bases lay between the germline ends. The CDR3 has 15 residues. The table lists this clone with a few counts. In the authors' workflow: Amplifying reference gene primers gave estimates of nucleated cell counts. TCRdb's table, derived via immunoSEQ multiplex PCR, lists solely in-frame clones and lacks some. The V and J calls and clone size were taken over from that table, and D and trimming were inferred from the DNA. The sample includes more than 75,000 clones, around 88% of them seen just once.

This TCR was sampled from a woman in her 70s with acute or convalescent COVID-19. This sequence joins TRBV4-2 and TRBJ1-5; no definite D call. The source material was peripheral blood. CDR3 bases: TGTGCCAGCAGCCAAGAACTTACAGCCGTCCAGCCCCAGCATTTT. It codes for CASSQELTAVQPQHF.